This T cell receptor beta chain was captured in a study of cytomegalovirus exposure and HLA in healthy donors (dated by TCRdb to between 2016 and 2019). About the full investigation: An earlier analysis of approximately 640 of the donors reported roughly 300 Gb of sequence data and 100 million to 140 million unique TCR beta sequences from 190 million or so T cells. The genetic ancestry cluster associated with self-reported Caucasian donors included around 76% of the approximately 410 genotyped donors. Donor age, sex, ethnicity and CMV serostatus were compiled together with the repertoire data. HLA typing included class I and class II loci at four-digit resolution. In an earlier analysis of roughly 540 of the donors, high-throughput TCR beta sequencing was used to judge whether each TCR beta V gene segment behaved as functional or pseudogenic. Rather than drawing on any new phenotypic data, the later analysis identified candidate immune exposures from TCR beta sequences and the way those sequences occurred across donors. Four to six DR-DQ haplotypes were handled as single units for association and clustering because linkage in the cohort was strong. The number of typed donors differed by locus: about 629-630 for A, B, C, DRB1 and DQB1; 500 to 550 for DQA1; fewer than 610 for DPA1; and around 470 for DPB1. To predict cytomegalovirus infection status, the study brought together high-throughput TCR immunosequencing, statistical association of individual TCRs with disease status, and machine learning. Among around 400 genotyped donors of the cohort, an average of about 240,000 unique TCR beta nucleotide sequences were sequenced per donor, approximately 20% of them non-productive. A separate validation cohort of some 130 different subjects was used in addition to the approximately 610-subject first cohort. Around 330 gigabases of sequencing data and 75 million to 85 million unique TCR sequences made up an early release that covered approximately 620 HLA-typed donors. The study was designed to test whether signatures of past pathogen exposure could be identified by cataloging public T cell receptors. The study used immunosequencing to profile the T cell repertoires of 600 to 850 subjects and linked those repertoires to cytomegalovirus serostatus. All discovery cohort repertoires had been generated using a single sequencing platform. In a later analysis, previously published TCR beta repertoires from 670 or so donors were re-analyzed and high-resolution HLA genotyping was added so that TCR occurrence patterns could be studied. A later genetic analysis took genome-wide SNP genotypes for about 55% of the 666 donors and used that subset as a discovery cohort. Summary of the overall study and its limitations: A cluster of highly shared sequence variants was judged likely to be a technical artifact of the sequencing pipeline. The earlier analysis of about 600 of the donors excluded fewer than 20 rarely observed V segments, including chromosome 9 orphons, because counts were too low. A further reported finding was that TCR beta sequences accurately predicted the HLA-A and HLA-B alleles for most subjects in the first cohort. Specific HLA alleles were associated with 18,000 or so TCR beta sequences at a false discovery rate of 0.05 in a later analysis. Some IMGT-functional V segments, including TRBV6-2 and TRBV6-3, could not be told apart with the 87-base-pair reads, so those segments were excluded. In both the original and validation cohorts, the classifier was reported to diagnose cytomegalovirus status with high specificity and sensitivity. While some public TCRs were present in many individuals, most TCR sequences turned up only very rarely across donors. According to a later genetic analysis, donors in an Asian-associated ancestry cluster had fewer N-insertions in productive TCRs than the approximately 700-donor mean. The study gave a list of 150 to 200 TCR beta chains associated with cytomegalovirus. According to a later analysis, most CMV-associated TCR beta chains appeared to be HLA-restricted, and the HLA associations seemed to be driven largely by CMV exposure. The authors suggested that the approach could potentially be extended to other disease states and immunological phenotypes. In this cohort, only TCR beta chains were sequenced, and detectable features were limited by the absence of alpha or paired-chain data. Presence/absence analyses assumed roughly uniform sequencing depth across donors, an assumption that may not hold. Linkage disequilibrium might explain the correlated functional status among segregating V segments, but an unknown experimental factor could not be ruled out. Immune exposure information for the cohort was limited to CMV serostatus. According to a later analysis, parvovirus B19, influenza, CMV and Epstein-Barr virus appeared linked to several top co-occurrence clusters. In vitro tests confirmed that a few of the cytomegalovirus-associated TCR beta chains recognize cytomegalovirus antigens. Because some donors lacked HLA typing at each locus, the association tests relied only on the typed subset. In an earlier analysis of more than 500 of the donors, most TCR beta V segments appeared in productive rearrangements about 87% or about 30% of the time, broadly matching IMGT annotations. In a later genetic analysis, a missense DCLRE1C variant was associated with V-gene and J-gene trimming of TCR beta chains, and the association was replicated in an independent cohort. Compared with equally common non-associated chains, HLA-associated TCR beta chains in a later analysis were more clonally expanded and had lower generation probabilities. A later analysis found that TCR association rates varied across HLA loci, with DRB1 alleles showing the most associated TCRs and HLA-C alleles the fewest. When HLA alleles, especially DR and DQ, strongly co-occurred, TCR associations were difficult to assign to individual alleles.

In total, 666 healthy bone marrow donors made up the cohort. At the time of sampling, all cohort members were nominally healthy, though unrecorded immune exposures were likely present. The donor tested CMV seropositive and was one of the 289 seropositive cohort members. A peripheral blood sample was provided by each donor, and peripheral blood mononuclear cells were used for TCR beta sequencing. Genomic DNA was extracted from the blood cell samples with the Qiagen DNeasy Blood Extraction Kit. The CDR3, from cysteine to phenylalanine, totals 15 residues. Solely the CDR3 DNA is kept, with 45 bases framed from the first base. Per the germline V gene (reference sequence), SSHAT is the CDR1 and FNYEAQ is the CDR2. About this clone itself: Its target antigen remains unknown. Its ends do not fully match the called genes, so a read error is possible.

The library was obtained by the immunoSEQ multiplex PCR assay. For the multiplex PCR, a mixture combining 60 forward primers for TCR Vbeta segments and 13 reverse primers for TCR Jbeta segments was used. The CDR3 region of rearranged TCR beta genes was amplified from genomic DNA with a multiplex PCR assay. The Illumina HiSeq System was used to sequence the amplified TCR beta libraries as 87-base-pair reads. On the study's bioinformatics: A later analysis tallied 75 million to 95 million unique TCR beta chains across the 610 or so repertoires, and about 10 million of those chains were shared by two or more donors. To remove PCR and sequencing errors, raw reads were error-corrected and collapsed into unique sequences using a nearest-neighbor algorithm that merged closely related sequences. V, D and J gene segments were assigned by aligning CDR3 sequences to IMGT reference sequences. For a sequence to be retained, at least a six-nucleotide match to both a V gene segment and a J gene segment was required. Rearrangements were called productive when the CDR3 lacked stop codons and stayed in frame with V and J; all others were non-productive. Following IMGT convention, CDR3 was defined as the stretch from the second conserved V-encoded cysteine to the conserved J-encoded phenylalanine. The earlier analysis of about 590 of the donors excluded sequences that lacked an unambiguous match to a single V gene segment. An earlier analysis of a few hundred of the donors classified V segments as functional when productive rearrangements were above 56.7% and as segregating when the standard deviation between donors was above 5%. A statistical classification framework was developed to diagnose cytomegalovirus status using the catalog of TCR beta chain sequences. In a later analysis, TCR nucleotide sequences were compared against IMGT/GENE-DB human TR gene sequences so that V and J genes could be assigned. Using the TCRdist pipeline, a later analysis assigned CDR3 sequences along with most-parsimonious VDJ recombination scenarios. In a later analysis, each TCR beta chain was defined by its CDR3 amino acid sequence together with its V-gene family, and reads without a unique V-gene family were excluded. In a later analysis, approximately 640 highly shared, low-generation-probability nucleotide sequences were removed to address suspected cross-contamination and a sequencing artifact. In a later analysis, a clonal expansion index was calculated for each public chain from normalized within-repertoire ranks of inferred template counts. In a later analysis, generation probabilities were computed with a VDJ recombination model fitted to out-of-frame rearrangements, and the resulting probabilities were checked against IGoR. In a later analysis, TCR-TCR, TCR-HLA and TCR-CMV co-occurrence was scored with hypergeometric tests, and a repertoire-size bias correction was applied to TCR pairs. A later analysis estimated false discovery rates by permuting HLA or CMV assignments 20 times. A later analysis grouped co-occurring TCRs with DBSCAN, adding TCRdist sequence similarity when clustering within HLA-allele-positive subsets. Repertoires with fewer than 30,000 or more than 120,000 public chains, plus five repertoires with anomalous nucleotide sharing, were excluded from co-occurrence clustering. This is the immuneACCESS table as TCRdb keeps it, with only in-frame sequences that have V and J called. A part of the clones is gone; compared with another copy, unresolved V genes explain less than half, and the rest is unexplained. D and trimming were read from the DNA, whereas the V and J calls and clone size are those reported in that table. The sample contains around 180,000 clones, about 83% of them found a single time. Jointly, the top ten make up 4.8% of the sample.

The rearranged segments are TRBV7-7 and TRBJ2-2; the central 8 bases match TRBD2. Sequenced sample: PBMCs. The receptor was derived from a girl aged 5-17 years in good health and CMV-seropositive. Read as DNA, the sequence is TGTGCTAGCAGTCGTAGCGGGACTAACACCGGGGAGCTGTTTTTT. Its product reads: CASSRSGTNTGELFF.